These T cell receptor beta chains were read from a single sample in a study of glioma-infiltrating T cells. A single record per CDR3 protein comes from TCRdb applying MiXCR to the multiplex PCR reads. The sample lists approximately 400,000 distinct CDR3 sequences; roughly 41% were seen once. What was sequenced was glioma tissue, nonneoplastic brain tissue, or PBMCs (not recorded which). The receptors were gathered from a human donor with low-grade glioma or glioblastoma, undergoing nonglioma brain surgery, or in good health (not recorded which). Each CDR3 is given with its conserved first and last residue. D genes are given only for firm matches. Some rows mark clone size as missing; the rest say once, few, many or name a class of expanded clone.

TRBJ2-5,TRBV25-1,once,.,CASSGKLERGYNEQYF,TGTGCCAGCAGTGGAAAACTGGAACGGGGCTACAATGAGCAGTACTTC
TRBJ2-1,TRBV5-1,.,TRBD2,CASSSLGTRAYNEQFF,TGCGCCAGCAGCTCGTTGGGGACTAGGGCCTACAATGAGCAGTTCTTC
TRBJ2-1,TRBV4-3,many,TRBD2,CASSQEASGYNEQFF,TGCGCCAGCAGCCAAGAGGCTAGCGGATACAATGAGCAGTTCTTC
TRBJ2-7,TRBV20-1,.,TRBD1,CSAKRTGTYEQYF,TGCAGTGCTAAAAGGACAGGAACCTACGAGCAGTACTTC
TRBJ2-5,TRBV4-3,few,TRBD2,CASSHLLAGGQETQYF,TGCGCCAGCAGCCACTTACTAGCGGGAGGGCAGGAGACCCAGTACTTC
TRBJ1-2,TRBV4-3,.,TRBD1,CASSEPGQGPGYTF,TGCGCCAGCAGCGAACCGGGACAGGGTCCTGGCTACACCTTC
TRBJ2-7,TRBV4-1,few,TRBD1,CASSRPGQKREQYF,TGCGCCAGCAGCCGTCCGGGACAGAAAAGGGAGCAGTACTTC
TRBJ2-3,TRBV20-1,few,.,CSAFDRSTDTQYF,TGCAGTGCTTTCGACAGGAGCACAGATACGCAGTATTTT
TRBJ2-5,TRBV7-9,.,TRBD2,CASSWPTGGLQETQYF,TGTGCCAGCAGCTGGCCGACGGGAGGGCTCCAAGAGACCCAGTACTTC
TRBJ2-1,TRBV12-3/TRBV12-4,few,.,CASSLQAARNEQFF,TGTGCCAGCAGTCTCCAAGCGGCCCGGAATGAGCAGTTCTTC
TRBJ2-1,TRBV4-1,few,.,CASSQDWSSYNEQFF,TGCGCCAGCAGCCAGGACTGGAGCTCCTACAATGAGCAGTTCTTC
TRBJ2-1,TRBV28,.,.,CASSPRDTHYNEQFF,TGTGCCAGCAGTCCGAGGGACACGCACTACAATGAGCAGTTCTTC
TRBJ1-2,TRBV7-9,.,.,CASSLALAGDHGYTF,TGTGCCAGCAGCTTAGCACTAGCAGGGGACCATGGCTACACCTTC
TRBJ1-1,TRBV19,.,.,CASSSAQGSEAFF,TGTGCCAGCAGCTCCGCTCAGGGGTCTGAAGCTTTCTTT